The 29 T cell receptor beta chains in this list originate from one sample, sequenced in a study of cytomegalovirus exposure and HLA in healthy donors. The primer mix had 60 Vbeta and 13 Jbeta primers. TCRdb's table, derived via immunoSEQ multiplex PCR, lists solely in-frame clones and lacks some. The sample includes 100,000 or so clones, roughly 13% seen only once; the top ten take about a sixth. The specimen sequenced was PBMCs. Receptors were obtained from a man aged 35 to 55 in good health and CMV-seropositive.

This clone was seen only a few times. This rearrangement joins TRBV29-1 to TRBJ1-1; D unresolved. The V end lost 7 bases, the J end lost 1 base, and 7 bases lay between the germline ends. This CDR3 has 11 residues. Germline values: CDR1 SQVTM, CDR2 ANQGSEA. This CDR3 reads CSGLRNTEAFF. CDR3 nucleotide sequence: TGCAGCGGACTCAGGAACACTGAAGCTTTCTTT.

A few counts support this clone. CDR3 in amino acids: CASSLTTVNTEAFF. DNA for the CDR3: TGTGCCAGCAGCTTAACCACAGTGAACACTGAAGCTTTCTTT. The chain uses TRBV7-9 and TRBJ1-1; D gene uncertain. Germline V gene sequence: CDR1 SEHNR, CDR2 FQNEAQ (reference sequence). The CDR3 is 14 amino acids. V lost 2 bases to trimming and J lost 0 bases, with 7 bases between them.

This clone was counted only a few times. V and J are TRBV25-1 and TRBJ2-7, with TRBD1 as a possible D gene (6 bases). The CDR3 covers 15 residues. The germline CDR1 and CDR2 sequences are MGHDK and SYGVNS. The V and J ends lost 10 bases and 0 bases respectively, with 19 bases between them. The CDR3 DNA follows: TGTGCCACCATAGCCCGGACAGCTAGCTCCTACGAGCAGTACTTC. Protein: CATIARTASSYEQYF.

This clone has more than one count but fewer than ten. The chain is built from TRBV5-1 and TRBJ2-3; TRBD2 matches 8 bases. Germline V CDR1 and CDR2: SGHRS, YFSETQ. The ends lost 0 bases at V and 3 bases at J; junction bases unmatched: 3. CDR3 size: 15 residues. The chain's CDR3 is CASSLVGGGTDTQYF. The CDR3 region has the DNA TGCGCCAGCAGCTTGGTCGGGGGGGGAACAGATACGCAGTATTTT.

This rearrangement joins TRBV28 to TRBJ2-7; 12 bases map to TRBD2. The V gene's germline CDR1 is MDHEN and CDR2 SYDVKM. Trimming cost V 4 bases and J 8 bases; bases outside gene matches: 9. The CDR3 runs to 15 residues. CDR3 region: CASSSPLAGGYKQYF. Written as DNA, the CDR3 is TGTGCCAGCAGTTCTCCACTAGCGGGAGGTTACAAGCAGTACTTC.

Here the CDR3 reads CASSLQGSPVGTEAFF. The CDR3, as DNA: TGCGCCAGCAGTCTTCAGGGGTCCCCGGTGGGCACTGAAGCTTTCTTT. The chain links TRBV5-1 to TRBJ1-1; the D gene is possibly TRBD1 (6 bases). This CDR3 spans 16 amino acids. V was trimmed by 5 bases and J by 4 bases, leaving 21 bases between them. CDR1 SGHRS and CDR2 YFSETQ come from the germline V gene.

There are a few counts of this clone. The chain combines TRBV4-1 with TRBJ1-2, with 10 bases fitting TRBD1. The CDR3 has 17 residues. V gave up 5 bases and J gave up 2 bases; unmatched junction bases: 11. CDR1 MGHRA and CDR2 YSYEKL come from the germline V gene. In DNA, the CDR3 is TGCGCCAGCAGCTCACCGGGACAGGGGCCCCCCAACTATGGCTACACCTTC. Protein: CASSSPGQGPPNYGYTF.

In this sample, this clone turned up a few times. As DNA, the CDR3 is TGTGCCAGCAGCTTCGGGGTAGCGGGTCAGCCCCAGCATTTT. Translating gives CASSFGVAGQPQHF. The chain has TRBV11-2 and TRBJ1-5; no reliable D call. CDR3 length: 14 residues. The ends were cut back, 3 bases at V and 6 bases at J, with 12 bases in the middle. Germline lookup yields CDR1 SGHAT and CDR2 FQNNGV.

The J gene is TRBJ1-2, the V gene TRBV7-2, with 7 bases aligning to TRBD1. Germline CDR1 and CDR2: SGHTA and FQGNSA. Germline trimming cut 4 bases from V and 8 bases from J; bases unmatched to any gene: 13. The CDR3 is 15 residues long. As DNA, the CDR3 is TGTGCCAGCAGCTCAAGACAGGGAAGGGTGGGGGGCTACACCTTC. Amino acids: CASSSRQGRVGGYTF.

This clone was seen a few times. The chain uses TRBV5-1 and TRBJ1-1; D is undetermined. CDR1 is SGHRS, CDR2 YFSETQ, per germline. This CDR3 is built from 13 residues. Trimming took 0 bases from V and 1 from J, leaving 4 bases between them. The CDR3 sequence: CASSLAGNTEAFF. CDR3 nucleotide sequence: TGCGCCAGCAGCTTGGCGGGGAACACTGAAGCTTTCTTT.

This chain uses TRBV9 with TRBJ2-3; 9 nucleotides agree with TRBD2. Unmatched junction bases numbered 6, after V lost 0 bases and J lost 4 bases. CDR1 SGDLS and CDR2 YYNGEE come from the germline V gene. This CDR3 contains 16 residues. In nucleotides, the CDR3 is TGTGCCAGCAGCGTAGTTAGCGGGAGTAGGGCAGATACGCAGTATTTT. Its protein is CASSVVSGSRADTQYF. Based on the CDR3 plus reference TRBV9 and TRBJ2-3, the full variable domain is DSGVTQTPKHLITATGQRVTLRCSPRSGDLSVYWYQQSLDQGLQFLIQYYNGEERAKGNILERFSAQQFPDLHSELNLSSLELGDSALYFCASSVVSGSRADTQYFGPGTRLTVL.

This clone was observed a handful of times. The sample holds other DNA sequences that translate to the same CDR3. The CDR3 protein is CASGRPLGNEQFF. The CDR3 DNA is TGCGCCAGCGGGAGGCCCCTGGGGAATGAGCAGTTCTTC. J is TRBJ2-1 and V is TRBV4-1, with D possibly TRBD2 on 6 matching bases. The germline V gene has CDR1 MGHRA and CDR2 YSYEKL. The CDR3 covers 13 residues. Trimming removed 8 bases from V and 7 bases from J, with 15 bases in between.

The rearrangement links TRBV30 to TRBJ1-2; 11 bases line up with TRBD1. The CDR3 runs to 16 residues. V trimming: 3 bases; J trimming: 4 bases; junction bases outside the gene matches: 10. The germline V gene encodes CDR1 GTSNPN and CDR2 SVGIG (reference sequence). Here the CDR3 DNA reads TGTGCCTGGAGAAATCTAGGGACAGGGGGACGCTATGGCTACACCTTC. It yields the protein CAWRNLGTGGRYGYTF.

This sequence joins TRBV5-4 and TRBJ2-2; 16 nucleotides align to TRBD2. The trim removed 4 bases at V and 7 bases at J, leaving 4 bases unmatched. The CDR3 extends over 16 amino acids. Germline CDR1 SGHNT, CDR2 YYREEE (reference sequence). CDR3 in amino acids: CASSPGLAGGGGELFF. CDR3 in DNA: TGTGCCAGCAGCCCGGGACTAGCGGGGGGGGGCGGGGAGCTGTTTTTT. The variable domain in full, completed from reference TRBV5-4 and TRBJ2-2, reads ETGVTQSPTHLIKTRGQQVTLRCSSQSGHNTVSWYQQALGQGPQFIFQYYREEENGRGNFPPRFSGLQFPNYSSELNVNALELDDSALYLCASSPGLAGGGGELFFGEGSRLTVL.

This clone was seen only a few times. The V call is TRBV5-4, the J call TRBJ2-1; 11 nucleotides align to TRBD2. Looked up from germline, CDR1 is SGHNT and CDR2 is YYREEE (reference sequence). This CDR3 comprises 15 residues. Trimming cost V 2 bases and J 7 bases; bases outside gene matches: 5. The CDR3 region is CASSFRLAGSNEQFF. The CDR3 DNA reads as TGTGCCAGCAGCTTCAGACTAGCGGGGTCGAATGAGCAGTTCTTC.

This clone was detected only a few times. The gene calls are TRBV28 and TRBJ1-5; possibly TRBD1 for D (5 bases). The CDR3 spans 14 residues. V dropped 7 bases and J dropped 7 bases, with 17 bases sitting between them. Germline V gene data show CDR1 as MDHEN and CDR2 as SYDVKM. The CDR3 reads CASTPAGGSQPQHF. As DNA, the CDR3 is TGTGCCAGCACCCCGGCCGGGGGAAGCCAGCCCCAGCATTTT.

The rearrangement links TRBV28 to TRBJ2-7, with a weak D call TRBD2 (5 bases). This CDR3 spans 13 amino acids. CDR1 MDHEN and CDR2 SYDVKM come from the germline V gene. Trimming took off 3 bases at V and 2 bases at J, with 8 bases between the two ends. CDR3 region: CASSFEGPYEQYF. DNA of the CDR3: TGTGCCAGCAGTTTTGAGGGCCCCTACGAGCAGTACTTC.

In its sample, this clone was seen a few times. The V and J genes are TRBV9 and TRBJ2-7; 7 positions agree with TRBD2. V shed 4 bases, J shed 2 bases, and the junction held 6 bases outside the gene matches. The CDR3 covers 14 residues. Germline values: CDR1 SGDLS, CDR2 YYNGEE. CDR3 coding DNA: TGTGCCAGCAGCTCGGGAGGCCCCCCCTACGAGCAGTACTTC. Translation gives CASSSGGPPYEQYF.

This clone was recorded many times. V gene TRBV6-5 combines with J gene TRBJ1-1; TRBD1 matches at 7 bases. The germline CDR1 and CDR2 sequences are MNHEY and SVGAGI. The V segment lost 5 bases and the J segment 0 bases; nucleotides outside the gene matches: 6. The CDR3 extends over 15 amino acids. The CDR3 DNA reads as TGTGCCAGCAGTCGGACCGGGACAGTGAACACTGAAGCTTTCTTT. Protein: CASSRTGTVNTEAFF.

This clone was seen a few times. J is TRBJ2-1 and V is TRBV4-3; TRBD2 might be the D (5 bases). CDR1 LGHNA and CDR2 YSLEER come from the germline V gene. V lost 0 bases and J 0 bases, leaving 9 bases between the germline ends. CDR3 length: 16 residues. The CDR3 DNA reads as TGCGCCAGCAGCCAAGATCGAGCGGTCTCCTACAATGAGCAGTTCTTC. It encodes CASSQDRAVSYNEQFF.

The chain combines TRBV27 with TRBJ2-7; TRBD2 agrees at 8 bases. V was clipped by 2 bases and J by 0 bases; unmatched bases: 12. CDR3 length equals 18 residues. Germline V gene sequence: CDR1 MNHEY, CDR2 SMNVEV (reference sequence). Written as DNA, the CDR3 is TGTGCCAGCAGTTTAATGAGGGCTAGCGGGTTTAGCTCCTACGAGCAGTACTTC. This codes for CASSLMRASGFSSYEQYF.

V and J are TRBV5-1 and TRBJ1-3; the match to TRBD1 covers 7 bases. The CDR3 is 15 amino acids. Germline V gene lookup returns CDR1 SGHRS and CDR2 YFSETQ. Unmatched junction bases numbered 7, after V lost 4 bases and J lost 3 bases. In DNA form, the CDR3 reads TGCGCCAGCAGCCAGGGACAGCTAAGTGGAAACACCATATATTTT. Protein product: CASSQGQLSGNTIYF.

The genes are TRBV5-1 and TRBJ2-5; D unresolved. Germline CDR1 SGHRS, CDR2 YFSETQ. With 0 bases removed from V and 1 base from J, the gap between germline ends came to 4 bases. This CDR3 comprises 13 residues. The CDR3, as DNA: TGCGCCAGCAGCTTGGATCTCCAAGAGACCCAGTACTTC. Its translation: CASSLDLQETQYF.

This clone was counted a few times. The V and J genes are TRBV18 and TRBJ2-3; weak D call: TRBD2 (7 bases). Germline CDR1 KGHSH, CDR2 LQKENI. This CDR3 has 15 amino acids. V was clipped by 3 bases and J by 1 base, with 11 bases between them. CDR3 bases: TGTGCCAGCTCACCGTGGCGGGGGCGCACAGATACGCAGTATTTT. It translates to CASSPWRGRTDTQYF.

The CDR3 DNA sequence: TGCGCCAGCAGCCAAGGGACTAGCAACGCCTACGAGCAGTACTTC. Amino acids: CASSQGTSNAYEQYF. This chain joins TRBV4-1 and TRBJ2-7; TRBD2 matches 8 bases. The CDR3 covers 15 residues. With V trimmed by 1 base and J by 2 bases, 4 bases remained unmatched. Germline CDR1 MGHRA, CDR2 YSYEKL.

In its sample, this clone was seen a few times. The genes are TRBV29-1 and TRBJ1-5; 10 nucleotides align to TRBD1. Germline V gives CDR1 SQVTM, CDR2 ANQGSEA. Germline trimming cut 6 bases from V and 5 bases from J; bases unmatched to any gene: 4. There are 13 residues in the CDR3. This CDR3 reads CSVMDRGDQPQHF. The DNA of the CDR3 is TGCAGCGTAATGGACAGGGGGGATCAGCCCCAGCATTTT.

The rearrangement joins TRBV15 to TRBJ2-3, with D maybe TRBD2 (5 bases). The V end lost 1 base, the J end lost 1 base, and 12 bases lay between the germline ends. This CDR3 is 16 amino acids long. Germline V lookup: CDR1 LNHNV, CDR2 YYDKDF (reference sequence). The CDR3 protein is CATSRAERERTDTQYF. The CDR3 nucleotides read TGTGCCACCAGCAGAGCCGAGAGGGAGCGCACAGATACGCAGTATTTT.

This clone was seen more than once but under ten times. V is TRBV6-1 and J is TRBJ1-2; D gene ambiguous. Germline CDR1 MNHNS, CDR2 SASEGT. Trimming cost V 1 base and J 5 bases, with 14 bases left between them. CDR3 length: 15 amino acids. CDR3 amino acids: CASSEGGNLRYGYTF. CDR3 nucleotide sequence: TGTGCCAGCAGTGAAGGCGGGAACCTTCGGTATGGCTACACCTTC.

The chain combines TRBV11-2 with TRBJ2-1; D remains ambiguous. V lost 0 bases and J lost 5, with 8 bases in between. Per germline, CDR1 SGHAT and CDR2 FQNNGV. This CDR3 has 14 residues. CDR3 sequence: CASSLERLNNEQFF. The DNA for the CDR3 is TGTGCCAGCAGCTTAGAGCGGCTCAACAATGAGCAGTTCTTC.